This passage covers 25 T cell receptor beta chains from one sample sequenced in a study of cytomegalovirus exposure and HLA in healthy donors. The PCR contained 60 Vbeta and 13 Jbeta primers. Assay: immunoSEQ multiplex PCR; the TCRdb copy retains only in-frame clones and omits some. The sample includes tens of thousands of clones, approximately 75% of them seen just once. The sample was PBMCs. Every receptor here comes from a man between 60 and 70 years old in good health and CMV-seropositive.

The CDR3 loop is CASSPDRLRHTQYF. The DNA for the CDR3 is TGTGCCAGCAGTCCAGACAGGTTGAGACATACGCAGTATTTT. This chain connects TRBV6-1 to TRBJ2-3, with D possibly matching TRBD1 (6 bases). This CDR3 is built from 14 residues. V lost 5 bases, J lost 7 bases, and 16 bases lay in between. Germline CDR1 MNHNS, CDR2 SASEGT.

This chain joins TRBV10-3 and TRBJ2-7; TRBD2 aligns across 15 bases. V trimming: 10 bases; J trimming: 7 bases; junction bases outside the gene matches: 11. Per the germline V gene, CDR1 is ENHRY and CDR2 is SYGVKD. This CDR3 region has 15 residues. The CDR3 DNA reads TGTGCCACCTCCGGGACTAGCGGGGGGAAGAGGGAGCAGTACTTC. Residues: CATSGTSGGKREQYF.

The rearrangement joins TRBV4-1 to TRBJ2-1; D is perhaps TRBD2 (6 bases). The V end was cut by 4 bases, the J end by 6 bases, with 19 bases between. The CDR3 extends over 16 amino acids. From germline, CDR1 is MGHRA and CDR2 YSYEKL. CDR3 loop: CASSPLEGRVGNEQFF. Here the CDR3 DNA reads TGCGCCAGCAGCCCGTTGGAGGGACGGGTGGGCAATGAGCAGTTCTTC.

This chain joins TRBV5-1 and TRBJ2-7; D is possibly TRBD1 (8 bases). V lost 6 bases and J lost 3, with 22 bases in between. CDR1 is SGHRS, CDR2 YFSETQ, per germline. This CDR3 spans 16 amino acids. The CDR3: CASTSGGTGWGYEQYF. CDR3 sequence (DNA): TGCGCCAGCACCTCCGGGGGGACAGGCTGGGGCTACGAGCAGTACTTC.

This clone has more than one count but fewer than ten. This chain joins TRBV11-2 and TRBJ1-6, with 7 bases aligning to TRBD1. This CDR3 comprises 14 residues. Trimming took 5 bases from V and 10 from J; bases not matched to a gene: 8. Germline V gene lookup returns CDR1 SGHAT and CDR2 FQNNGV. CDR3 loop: CASSGDRAGSPLHF. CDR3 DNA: TGTGCCAGCAGCGGAGACAGGGCTGGGTCACCCCTCCACTTT.

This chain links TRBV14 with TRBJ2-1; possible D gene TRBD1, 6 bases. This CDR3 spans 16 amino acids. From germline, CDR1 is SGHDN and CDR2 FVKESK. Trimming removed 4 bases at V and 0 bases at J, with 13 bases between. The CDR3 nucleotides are TGTGCCAGCAGCCTTTATCAGGGGAGCTCCTACAATGAGCAGTTCTTC. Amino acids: CASSLYQGSSYNEQFF. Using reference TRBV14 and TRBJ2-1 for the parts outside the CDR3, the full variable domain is EAGVTQFPSHSVIEKGQTVTLRCDPISGHDNLYWYRRVMGKEIKFLLHFVKESKQDESGMPNNRFLAERTGGTYSTLKVQPAELEDSGVYFCASSLYQGSSYNEQFFGPGTRLTVL.

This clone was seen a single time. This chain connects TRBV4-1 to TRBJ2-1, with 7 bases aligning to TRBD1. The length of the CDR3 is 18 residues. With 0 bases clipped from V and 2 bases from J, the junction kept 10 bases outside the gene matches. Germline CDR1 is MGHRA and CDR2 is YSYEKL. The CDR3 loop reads CASSQDSSQGDAYNEQFF. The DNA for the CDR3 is TGCGCCAGCAGCCAAGATTCCTCTCAGGGGGATGCCTACAATGAGCAGTTCTTC.

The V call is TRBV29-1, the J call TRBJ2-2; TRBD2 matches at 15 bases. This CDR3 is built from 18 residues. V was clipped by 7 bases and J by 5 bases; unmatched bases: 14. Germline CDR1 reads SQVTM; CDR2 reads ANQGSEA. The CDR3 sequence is CSAPGGGLAGGSTGELFF. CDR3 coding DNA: TGCAGCGCCCCCGGGGGGGGACTAGCGGGGGGAAGTACCGGGGAGCTGTTTTTT.

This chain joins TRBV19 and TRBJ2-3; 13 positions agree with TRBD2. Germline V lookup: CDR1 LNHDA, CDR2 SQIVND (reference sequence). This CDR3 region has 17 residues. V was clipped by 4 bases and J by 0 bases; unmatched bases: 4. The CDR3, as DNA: TGTGCCAGTAGTACGACTAGCGGGGGGTATAGCACAGATACGCAGTATTTT. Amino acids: CASSTTSGGYSTDTQYF. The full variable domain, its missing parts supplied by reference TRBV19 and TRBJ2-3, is DGGITQSPKYLFRKEGQNVTLSCEQNLNHDAMYWYRQDPGQGLRLIYYSQIVNDFQKGDIAEGYSVSREKKESFPLTVTSAQKNPTAFYLCASSTTSGGYSTDTQYFGPGTRLTVL.

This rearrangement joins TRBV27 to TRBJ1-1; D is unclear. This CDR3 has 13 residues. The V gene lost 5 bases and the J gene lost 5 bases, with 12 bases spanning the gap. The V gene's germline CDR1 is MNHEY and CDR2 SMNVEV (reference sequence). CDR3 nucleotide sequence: TGTGCCAGCAGTCCCGTTACTGGTACTGAAGCTTTCTTT. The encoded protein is CASSPVTGTEAFF.

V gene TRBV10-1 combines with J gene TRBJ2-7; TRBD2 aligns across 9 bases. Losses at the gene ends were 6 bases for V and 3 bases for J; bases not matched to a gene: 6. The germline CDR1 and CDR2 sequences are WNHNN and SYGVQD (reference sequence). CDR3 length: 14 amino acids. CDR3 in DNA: TGCGCCAGCAGCGCTAGCGGGGTCGGCTACGAGCAGTACTTC. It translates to CASSASGVGYEQYF.

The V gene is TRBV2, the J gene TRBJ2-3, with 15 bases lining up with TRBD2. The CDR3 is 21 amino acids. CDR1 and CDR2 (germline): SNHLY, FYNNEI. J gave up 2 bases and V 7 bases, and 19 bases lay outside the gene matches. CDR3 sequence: CASTRGVGMRTSGGDTDTQYF. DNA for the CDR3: TGTGCCAGCACCAGGGGGGTAGGGATGCGGACTAGCGGGGGGGACACAGATACGCAGTATTTT.

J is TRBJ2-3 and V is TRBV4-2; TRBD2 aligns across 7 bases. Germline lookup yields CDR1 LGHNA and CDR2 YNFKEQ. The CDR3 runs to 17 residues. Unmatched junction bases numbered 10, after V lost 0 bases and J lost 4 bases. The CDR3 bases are TGTGCCAGCAGCCAAGATCCGAGCGGGACCTCAGCAGATACGCAGTATTTT. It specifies CASSQDPSGTSADTQYF.

The DNA of the CDR3 is TGCGCCAGCAGCTTGGGCGGGGGGGACTATGGCTACACCTTC. Translating it yields CASSLGGGDYGYTF. The chain joins TRBV5-1 to TRBJ1-2; maybe TRBD1 (5 bases). Trimming cost V 0 bases and J 3 bases, with 9 bases left between them. This CDR3 comprises 14 residues. CDR1 and CDR2 from the germline V gene are SGHRS and YFSETQ.

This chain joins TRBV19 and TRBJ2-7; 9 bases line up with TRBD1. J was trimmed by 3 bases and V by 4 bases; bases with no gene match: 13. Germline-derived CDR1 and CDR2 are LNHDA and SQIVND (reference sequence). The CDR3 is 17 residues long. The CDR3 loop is CASSTLPGQGVGYEQYF. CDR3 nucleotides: TGTGCCAGTAGTACCCTTCCGGGACAGGGTGTCGGCTACGAGCAGTACTTC.

CDR3 loop: CASSLFRGQGASLTYEQYF. DNA of the CDR3: TGTGCCAGCAGTTTATTTAGGGGGCAGGGGGCTTCGTTAACCTACGAGCAGTACTTC. V and J are TRBV28 and TRBJ2-7; TRBD1 aligns across 8 bases. With 1 base clipped from V and 2 bases from J, the junction kept 16 bases outside the gene matches. The CDR3 consists of 19 residues. The V gene's germline CDR1 is MDHEN and CDR2 SYDVKM.

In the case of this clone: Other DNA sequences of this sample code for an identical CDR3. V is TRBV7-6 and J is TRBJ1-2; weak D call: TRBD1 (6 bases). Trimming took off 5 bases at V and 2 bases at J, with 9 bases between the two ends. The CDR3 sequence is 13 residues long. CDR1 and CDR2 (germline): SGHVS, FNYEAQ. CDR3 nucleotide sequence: TGTGCCAGCAGCCCGCAGGGGAACTATGGCTACACCTTC. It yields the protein CASSPQGNYGYTF.

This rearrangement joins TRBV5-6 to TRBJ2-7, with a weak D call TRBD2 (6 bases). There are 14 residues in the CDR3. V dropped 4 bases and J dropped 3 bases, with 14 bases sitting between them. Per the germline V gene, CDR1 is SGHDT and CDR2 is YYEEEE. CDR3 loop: CASSPGLDLYEQYF. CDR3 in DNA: TGTGCCAGCAGCCCGGGACTTGATCTCTACGAGCAGTACTTC.

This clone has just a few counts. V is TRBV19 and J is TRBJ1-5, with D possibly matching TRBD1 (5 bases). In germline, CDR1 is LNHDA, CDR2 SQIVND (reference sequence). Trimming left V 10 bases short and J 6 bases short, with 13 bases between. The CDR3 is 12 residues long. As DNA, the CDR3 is TGTGCCATCGCAGGGTCGGGTCAGCCCCAGCATTTT. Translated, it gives CAIAGSGQPQHF.

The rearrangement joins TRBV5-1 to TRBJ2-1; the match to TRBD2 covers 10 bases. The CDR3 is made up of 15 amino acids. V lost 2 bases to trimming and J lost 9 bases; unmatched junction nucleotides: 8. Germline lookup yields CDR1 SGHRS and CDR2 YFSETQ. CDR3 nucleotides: TGCGCCAGCAGCTTCAGCACTAGCGGGACGGGTGAGCAGTTCTTC. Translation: CASSFSTSGTGEQFF.

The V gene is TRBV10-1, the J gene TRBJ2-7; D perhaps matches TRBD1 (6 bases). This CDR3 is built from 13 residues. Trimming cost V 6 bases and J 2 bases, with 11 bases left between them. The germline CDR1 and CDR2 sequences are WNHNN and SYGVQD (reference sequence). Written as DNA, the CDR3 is TGCGCCAGCAGGAGACAGGTAGCCTACGAGCAGTACTTC. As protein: CASRRQVAYEQYF.

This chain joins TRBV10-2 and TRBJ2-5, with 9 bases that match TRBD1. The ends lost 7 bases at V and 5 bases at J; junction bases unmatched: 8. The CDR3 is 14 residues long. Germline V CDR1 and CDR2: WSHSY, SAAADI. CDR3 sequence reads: CASTGTGYSETQYF. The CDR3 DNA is TGCGCCAGCACCGGGACAGGGTACAGCGAGACCCAGTACTTC.

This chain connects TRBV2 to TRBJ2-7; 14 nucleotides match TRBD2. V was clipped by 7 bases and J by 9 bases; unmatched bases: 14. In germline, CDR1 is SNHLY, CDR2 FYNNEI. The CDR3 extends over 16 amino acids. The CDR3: CASIGLETSGGAGQYF. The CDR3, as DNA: TGTGCCAGCATCGGACTTGAGACTAGCGGGGGGGCTGGGCAGTACTTC.

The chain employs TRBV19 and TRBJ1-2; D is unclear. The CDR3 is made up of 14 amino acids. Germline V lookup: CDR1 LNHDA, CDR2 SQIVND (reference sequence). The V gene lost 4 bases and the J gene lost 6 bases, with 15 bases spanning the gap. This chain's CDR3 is CASSTVQPRDGYTF. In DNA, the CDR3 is TGTGCCAGTAGTACTGTACAACCGAGGGATGGCTACACCTTC.

The CDR3 spells CAISTESGGGEQYF. DNA of the CDR3: TGTGCCATCAGTACCGAGTCGGGGGGCGGGGAGCAGTACTTC. The J gene is TRBJ2-7, the V gene TRBV10-3, with a weak D call TRBD2 (7 bases). Germline V CDR1 and CDR2: ENHRY, SYGVKD. This CDR3 is built from 14 residues. V was cut by 5 bases and J by 7 bases, with 18 bases left in between.